The 21 T cell receptor beta chains below all came from one sample that was sequenced in a study of blood T cell repertoires in COVID-19 (dated by TCRdb to the early 2020s). Library construction relied on the immunoSEQ multiplex PCR assay. In TCRdb, the immuneACCESS table is reduced to in-frame sequences with V and J assigned. These tables do not hold every clone; where another copy was compared, an unresolved V gene accounts for under half, and the others remain unexplained. This sample gives 150,000 or so clones in total; 80% to 90% of them show up just once. The ten largest clones add up to 35% to 40% of the sample. The sequencing sample was made of peripheral blood. These receptors came from a human donor in a cohort sampled during active COVID-19.

This clone was detected only once. The chain joins TRBV18 to TRBJ1-6, with D perhaps TRBD1 (6 bases). CDR3 length equals 15 residues. The V end lost 3 bases, the J end lost 7 bases, and 13 bases lay between the germline ends. CDR1 is KGHSH and CDR2 is LQKENI in the germline V gene. The CDR3 reads CASSPRQALNSPLHF. DNA of the CDR3: TGTGCCAGCTCACCCCGACAGGCTCTCAATTCACCCCTCCACTTT.

The rearrangement uses TRBV4-1 and TRBJ2-2; TRBD2 is a possible D gene (7 bases). The V end was cut by 3 bases, the J end by 6 bases, with 8 bases between. The germline V gene encodes CDR1 MGHRA and CDR2 YSYEKL. CDR3 length: 13 residues. The CDR3 protein is CASSQGGPGELFF. The CDR3 DNA is TGCGCCAGCAGCCAGGGGGGGCCCGGGGAGCTGTTTTTT.

The chain carries TRBV5-1 and TRBJ1-3; TRBD1 might be the D (5 bases). The CDR3 totals 16 residues. Trimming shortened V by 4 bases and J by 0 bases, and 14 bases separated the two germline ends. The germline V gene encodes CDR1 SGHRS and CDR2 YFSETQ. The CDR3 region has the DNA TGCGCCAGCAGCACCGCAGGGTCTGTCTCTGGAAACACCATATATTTT. This translates into CASSTAGSVSGNTIYF.

The chain couples TRBV5-1 to TRBJ2-3, with 11 bases that match TRBD1. Germline V gives CDR1 SGHRS, CDR2 YFSETQ. The CDR3 contains 16 residues. V dropped 0 bases and J dropped 2; count of bases not matched to a gene: 2. CDR3 in amino acids: CASSLAGQGATDTQYF. The CDR3 nucleotides read TGCGCCAGCAGCTTGGCCGGACAGGGGGCCACAGATACGCAGTATTTT.

The V gene is TRBV7-2, the J gene TRBJ1-2; D gene ambiguous. The germline V gene encodes CDR1 SGHTA and CDR2 FQGNSA. The CDR3 totals 13 residues. V was cut by 5 bases and J by 8 bases, with 15 bases left in between. Here the CDR3 reads CASSPGPREGYTF. The CDR3 DNA reads as TGTGCCAGCAGCCCCGGTCCTAGGGAGGGCTACACCTTC.

The rearrangement uses TRBV6-2 or TRBV6-3 and TRBJ1-1, with 8 nucleotides matching TRBD1. The CDR3 has 15 residues. Germline-derived CDR1 and CDR2 are MNHEY and SVGEGT. Losses at the gene ends were 5 bases for V and 1 base for J; bases not matched to a gene: 6. For the CDR3, the DNA is TGTGCCAGCAGTACCACTCAGGGGGCGAACACTGAAGCTTTCTTT. Amino acids: CASSTTQGANTEAFF.

The rearrangement uses TRBV5-1 and TRBJ2-3, with 10 bases that match TRBD2. This CDR3 is built from 19 residues. Trimming at V came to 4 bases and at J to 1 base, leaving 15 bases not matched to a gene. Germline values: CDR1 SGHRS, CDR2 YFSETQ. CDR3 sequence (DNA): TGCGCCAGCAGCCAAACTAGTAGCGGGGGGCCTCTCCGCACAGATACGCAGTATTTT. It translates to CASSQTSSGGPLRTDTQYF.

The chain has TRBV9 and TRBJ1-6; maybe TRBD1 (5 bases). Trimming took off 4 bases at V and 0 bases at J, with 26 bases between the two ends. Germline V lookup: CDR1 SGDLS, CDR2 YYNGEE. The CDR3 is 21 amino acids. The CDR3 reads CASSPTHDSQARSSYNSPLHF. In DNA form, the CDR3 reads TGTGCCAGCAGCCCCACCCACGACAGTCAGGCCCGGAGCTCCTATAATTCACCCCTCCACTTT.

This chain uses TRBV7-8 with TRBJ2-1, with D tentatively TRBD1 (6 bases). With 1 base removed from V and 9 bases from J, the gap between germline ends came to 16 bases. Per germline, CDR1 SGHVS and CDR2 FQNEAQ. The CDR3 is 15 amino acids. CDR3 sequence (DNA): TGTGCCAGCAGCTTAGGGGCTCACAGGGTTGGTGAGCAGTTCTTC. Translating it yields CASSLGAHRVGEQFF. Full variable domain (outside the CDR3, taken from reference TRBV7-8 and TRBJ2-1): GAGVSQSPRYKVAKRGQDVALRCDPISGHVSLFWYQQALGQGPEFLTYFQNEAQLDKSGLPSDRFFAERPEGSVSTLKIQRTQQEDSAVYLCASSLGAHRVGEQFFGPGTRLTVL.

The chain has TRBV7-2 and TRBJ2-7; the D gene is possibly TRBD2 (6 bases). Trimming removed 1 base from V and 1 base from J, with 11 bases in between. Germline V gives CDR1 SGHTA, CDR2 FQGNSA. The CDR3 loop spans 15 amino acids. CDR3 sequence reads: CASSLGRGGSYEQYF. In DNA form, the CDR3 reads TGTGCCAGCAGCTTAGGGAGGGGCGGTTCCTACGAGCAGTACTTC.

CDR3 in amino acids: CASTYRGLDETQYF. The DNA for the CDR3 is TGTGCCAGCACTTACAGGGGGTTGGACGAGACCCAGTACTTC. The chain carries TRBV2 and TRBJ2-5; 8 nucleotides match TRBD1. Germline CDR1 SNHLY, CDR2 FYNNEI. With 7 bases clipped from V and 5 bases from J, the junction kept 9 bases outside the gene matches. This CDR3 is built from 14 residues. Full variable domain (missing parts from reference TRBV2 and TRBJ2-5): EPEVTQTPSHQVTQMGQEVILRCVPISNHLYFYWYRQILGQKVEFLVSFYNNEISEKSEIFDDQFSVERPDGSNFTLKIRSTKLEDSAMYFCASTYRGLDETQYFGPGTRLLVL.

The chain carries TRBV28 and TRBJ2-2, with D uncertain. This CDR3 contains 13 residues. Trimming cost V 5 bases and J 7 bases, with 11 bases left between them. Per the germline V gene, CDR1 is MDHEN and CDR2 is SYDVKM. Here the CDR3 reads CASSPRVDGELFF. The CDR3 DNA reads as TGTGCCAGCAGTCCGAGAGTTGACGGGGAGCTGTTTTTT.

The V gene is TRBV30, the J gene TRBJ1-1; a weak D match, TRBD1 (6 bases). CDR1 and CDR2 from the germline V gene are GTSNPN and SVGIG (reference sequence). CDR3 size: 13 residues. V was shortened by 8 bases and J by 4 bases, with 17 bases between the two germline ends. The CDR3: CARGREGTTEAFF. The DNA of the CDR3 is TGTGCCAGGGGGAGGGAAGGAACCACTGAAGCTTTCTTT.

A word on this clone: The sample carries other DNA sequences with the same CDR3. The chain combines TRBV14 with TRBJ1-2, with D unresolved. Trimming took 4 bases from V and 8 from J, leaving 11 bases between them. CDR1 is SGHDN, CDR2 FVKESK, per germline. This CDR3 spans 12 amino acids. CDR3 sequence reads: CASSLSRGGYTF. As DNA, the CDR3 is TGTGCCAGCAGCCTTTCCAGAGGCGGCTACACCTTC.

V and J are TRBV19 and TRBJ1-5, with unresolved D. This CDR3 spans 12 amino acids. Trimming shortened V by 5 bases and J by 5 bases, and 7 bases separated the two germline ends. CDR1 is LNHDA, CDR2 SQIVND, per germline (reference sequence). CDR3 coding DNA: TGTGCCAGTAGTTGGAGCGATCAGCCCCAGCATTTT. This sequence encodes CASSWSDQPQHF.

The CDR3 here is CAWSGRVGTGGLEQFF. Here the CDR3 DNA reads TGTGCCTGGAGTGGTCGGGTGGGGACAGGGGGCCTCGAGCAGTTCTTC. The chain carries TRBV30 and TRBJ2-1, with 12 bases fitting TRBD1. J lost 10 bases, V lost 1 base, and 11 bases had no gene match. CDR3 length: 16 amino acids. CDR1 is GTSNPN, CDR2 SVGIG, per germline (reference sequence).

The chain recombines TRBV5-1 with TRBJ2-7; TRBD1 aligns across 10 bases. CDR3 length: 18 residues. V was clipped by 1 base and J by 1 base; unmatched bases: 11. The germline V gene encodes CDR1 SGHRS and CDR2 YFSETQ. CDR3 region: CASSLRPPRDRGSYEQYF. The CDR3 bases are TGCGCCAGCAGCTTGAGACCCCCGCGGGACAGGGGTTCCTACGAGCAGTACTTC.

This clone appeared once. The CDR3 sequence: CASSELEGQPQHF. In DNA form, the CDR3 reads TGTGCCAGTAGTGAGCTGGAGGGCCAGCCCCAGCATTTT. V gene TRBV19 combines with J gene TRBJ1-5; D gene uncertain. The CDR3 runs 13 residues. V was cut by 5 bases and J by 7 bases, with 12 bases left in between. The germline V gene encodes CDR1 LNHDA and CDR2 SQIVND (reference sequence).

The chain uses TRBV7-2 and TRBJ1-3, with D hard to call. This CDR3 is built from 16 residues. Germline CDR1 is SGHTA and CDR2 is FQGNSA. Trimming left V 4 bases short and J 0 bases short, with 13 bases between. The CDR3 is CASSSSSLDSGNTIYF. CDR3 in DNA: TGTGCCAGCAGCTCTTCCTCACTCGACTCTGGAAACACCATATATTTT.

The gene calls are TRBV6-5 and TRBJ2-1; 7 bases agree with TRBD2. Losses at the gene ends were 2 bases for V and 5 bases for J; bases not matched to a gene: 6. CDR1 is MNHEY and CDR2 is SVGAGI in the germline V gene. The CDR3 is 15 amino acids. This CDR3 is CASSYGPGGHNEQFF. As DNA, the CDR3 is TGTGCCAGCAGTTACGGACCGGGGGGTCACAATGAGCAGTTCTTC.

The chain is built from TRBV5-1 and TRBJ2-3; 12 bases are shared with TRBD2. Germline V CDR1 and CDR2: SGHRS, YFSETQ. V was clipped by 0 bases and J by 2 bases; unmatched bases: 4. This CDR3 region has 17 residues. The CDR3 here is CASSLGASGGATDTQYF. DNA for the CDR3: TGCGCCAGCAGCTTGGGTGCTAGCGGGGGGGCCACAGATACGCAGTATTTT.